The entry below gives a single T cell receptor (beta chain) sequence along with its context. Its antigen is unidentified. Healthy Caucasian individuals from Russia aged about 6 to 90 served as donors. Every participating donor contributed roughly 10 milliliters of peripheral blood through a draw. The V segment lost 11 bases and the J segment 5 bases; nucleotides outside the gene matches: 7. Germline V gives CDR1 MDHEN, CDR2 SYDVKM. This CDR3 spans 12 amino acids. Next came a second PCR, run for about 7 to 11 cycles, which used a sample-barcoded 5' primer along with a J-beta primer mix. TCRdb ran MiXCR on the 5' RACE reads and lists one entry per CDR3 protein. The sample shows more than 800,000 distinct CDR3 sequences, about 28% of them seen only once. The source of the sample is a study of blood T cells in healthy people across ages. Study-wide points: The study lacked donor CMV status, which possibly confounded expanded clonotype changes. Across the age range, TCR beta diversity per million T cells fell in a roughly linear way.

The sample was blood. The source of this sequence is a woman of 80 years or more in good health. V and J are TRBV28 and TRBJ2-5, with 8 bases lining up with TRBD1. The CDR3 bases are TGTGCCGCCCTACGGACAGGGGAGACCCAGTACTTC. It specifies CAALRTGETQYF. The variable domain in full, completed from reference TRBV28 and TRBJ2-5, reads DVKVTQSSRYLVKRTGEKVFLECVQDMDHENMFWYRQDPGLGLRLIYFSYDVKMKEKGDIPEGYSVSREKKERFSLILESASTNQTSMYLCAALRTGETQYFGPGTRLLVL.